Listed here are 8 T cell receptor beta chains from one sample, sequenced in a study of T cell responses to AZD1222 COVID-19 vaccine. Libraries were prepared by immunoSEQ multiplex PCR; TCRdb keeps only in-frame clonotypes and omits some of them. The sample carries around 180,000 clones, 87% recorded once. Specimen: peripheral blood, collected on day 0 of AZD1222 vaccination. All receptors come from an adult in good health.

This sequence joins TRBV5-1 and TRBJ2-2, with 8 bases matching TRBD1. This CDR3 has 15 residues. The ends lost 1 base at V and 8 bases at J; junction bases unmatched: 7. CDR1 is SGHRS and CDR2 is YFSETQ in the germline V gene. The CDR3 DNA reads as TGCGCCAGCAGCTTGTTTGACAGGGGCGGTGGGGAGCTGTTTTTT. It encodes CASSLFDRGGGELFF. The whole variable domain, remainder taken from reference TRBV5-1 and TRBJ2-2, is KAGVTQTPRYLIKTRGQQVTLSCSPISGHRSVSWYQQTPGQGLQFLFEYFSETQRNKGNFPGRFSGRQFSNSRSEMNVSTLELGDSALYLCASSLFDRGGGELFFGEGSRLTVL.

The rearrangement joins TRBV7-8 to TRBJ1-3; no definite D call. The germline V and J ends were trimmed by 6 bases and 5 bases, with 5 bases remaining between them. This CDR3 is built from 11 residues. Germline CDR1 is SGHVS and CDR2 is FQNEAQ. CDR3 DNA: TGTGCCAGCAGAGACAGAAACACCATATATTTT. This encodes CASRDRNTIYF.

This clone came up once. This rearrangement joins TRBV10-3 to TRBJ2-3; TRBD2 is a possible D gene (6 bases). The CDR3 consists of 14 residues. Germline CDR1 ENHRY, CDR2 SYGVKD. Between the trimmed V and J ends, which lost 4 bases and 5 bases, there was a span of 13 bases. In DNA, the CDR3 is TGTGCCATCAGTGGGGACTTCCCCAGAGATACGCAGTATTTT. Translating gives CAISGDFPRDTQYF.

J is TRBJ2-7 and V is TRBV28; the match to TRBD2 covers 7 bases. The junction had 12 bases not matched to a gene; V was cut back by 10 bases and J by 3 bases. From germline, CDR1 is MDHEN and CDR2 SYDVKM. The CDR3 length is 14 residues. The CDR3 DNA follows: TGTGCCACTCACAGGTTGGCGGGGGTCTACGAGCAGTACTTC. Protein: CATHRLAGVYEQYF.

This chain uses TRBV7-3 with TRBJ2-5, with TRBD1 matching 11 bases. The V gene's germline CDR1 is SGHTA and CDR2 FQGTGA. With V trimmed by 0 bases and J by 7 bases, 4 bases remained unmatched. There are 15 residues in the CDR3. The CDR3 here is CASSLTSGTGGTQYF. For the CDR3, the DNA is TGTGCCAGCAGCTTAACCTCCGGGACAGGGGGGACCCAGTACTTC. The complete variable domain, with remaining parts taken from reference TRBV7-3 and TRBJ2-5, reads GAGVSQTPSNKVTEKGKYVELRCDPISGHTALYWYRQSLGQGPEFLIYFQGTGAADDSGLPNDRFFAVRPEGSVSTLKIQRTERGDSAVYLCASSLTSGTGGTQYFGPGTRLLVL.

This sequence joins TRBV20-1 and TRBJ2-3, with D hard to call. V gave up 5 bases and J gave up 0 bases, with 3 bases separating them. CDR3 length: 11 residues. Germline V gives CDR1 DFQATT, CDR2 SNEGSKA (reference sequence). In nucleotides, the CDR3 is TGCAGTGCTCGAAGCACAGATACGCAGTATTTT. This translates into CSARSTDTQYF.

This rearrangement joins TRBV7-2 to TRBJ1-1, with a tentative D call TRBD1 (5 bases). CDR3 length: 14 residues. V was shortened by 7 bases and J by 3 bases, with 15 bases between the two germline ends. Per the germline V gene, CDR1 is SGHTA and CDR2 is FQGNSA. The CDR3 DNA follows: TGTGCCAGCAACCTAAAAGGGGTGGACACTGAAGCTTTCTTT. This encodes CASNLKGVDTEAFF.

This rearrangement joins TRBV7-2 to TRBJ1-1; 7 bases map to TRBD1. Per the germline V gene, CDR1 is SGHTA and CDR2 is FQGNSA. The CDR3 has 16 residues. With V trimmed by 6 bases and J by 3 bases, 13 bases remained unmatched. CDR3 sequence reads: CASRPRWTDRYTEAFF. The CDR3 DNA reads TGTGCCAGCAGACCTCGTTGGACGGACAGGTACACTGAAGCTTTCTTT.